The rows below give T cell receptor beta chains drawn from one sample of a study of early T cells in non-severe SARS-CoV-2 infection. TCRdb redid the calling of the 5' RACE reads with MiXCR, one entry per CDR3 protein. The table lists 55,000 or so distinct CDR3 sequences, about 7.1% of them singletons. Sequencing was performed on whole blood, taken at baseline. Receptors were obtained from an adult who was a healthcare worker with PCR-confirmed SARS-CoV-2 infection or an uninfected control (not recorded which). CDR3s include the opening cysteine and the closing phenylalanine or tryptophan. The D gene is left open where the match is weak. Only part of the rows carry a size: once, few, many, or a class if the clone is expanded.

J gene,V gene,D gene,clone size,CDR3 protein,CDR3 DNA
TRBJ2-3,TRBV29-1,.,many,CSVADQAGDTQYF,TGCAGCGTTGCGGATCAGGCGGGTGATACGCAGTATTTT
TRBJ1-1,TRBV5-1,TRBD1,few,CASSGGQAEAFF,TGCGCCAGCAGCGGGGGACAGGCTGAAGCTTTCTTT
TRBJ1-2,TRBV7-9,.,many,CASSEITGRGYTF,TGTGCCAGCAGCGAAATAACAGGGAGAGGCTACACCTTC
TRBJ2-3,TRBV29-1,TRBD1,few,CSVRTGQGTDTQYF,TGCAGCGTTCGAACGGGACAGGGCACAGATACGCAGTATTTT
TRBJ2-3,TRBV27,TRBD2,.,CASSLSFGGGTDTQYF,TGTGCCAGCAGTTTATCTTTTGGGGGGGGCACAGATACGCAGTATTTT
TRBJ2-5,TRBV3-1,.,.,CASSPTRQTQYF,TGTGCCAGCAGCCCAACGCGACAGACCCAGTACTTC
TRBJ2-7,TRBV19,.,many,CASNKGMGYSYEQYF,TGTGCCAGTAATAAGGGGATGGGATACTCCTACGAGCAGTACTTC
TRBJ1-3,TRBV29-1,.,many,CSVGQSENTIYF,TGCAGCGTTGGGCAATCGGAAAACACCATATATTTT
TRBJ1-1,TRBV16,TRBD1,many,CASSQSRQGTEAFF,TGTGCCAGCAGCCAATCCAGACAGGGCACTGAAGCTTTCTTT
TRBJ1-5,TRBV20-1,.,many,CSASRDSNQPQHF,TGCAGTGCTAGCAGGGATAGCAATCAGCCCCAGCATTTT
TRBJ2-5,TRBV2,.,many,CASSANLAGETQYF,TGTGCCAGCAGTGCCAACCTGGCGGGAGAGACCCAGTACTTC